The 18 T cell receptor beta chains listed next were all sequenced from one sample in a study of blood T cell repertoires in COVID-19. The protocol was immunoSEQ multiplex PCR, while the TCRdb copy is restricted to in-frame clones and leaves out a portion. The table includes roughly 140,000 clones, about four fifths detected once. Sequencing was carried out using peripheral blood. The receptors were gathered from a man between 65 and 85 years old who had recovered from COVID-19.

This clone was detected a few times. The chain employs TRBV5-1 and TRBJ1-2; the D is unclear. The CDR3 loop spans 15 amino acids. Germline assignment: CDR1 SGHRS and CDR2 YFSETQ. Trimming took 4 bases from V and 0 from J, leaving 13 bases between them. The CDR3 DNA follows: TGCGCCAGCAGCCCAAGAGAGAGGGCTAACTATGGCTACACCTTC. Protein: CASSPRERANYGYTF.

J is TRBJ2-1 and V is TRBV10-2; 11 bases match TRBD2. There are 14 residues in the CDR3. Per germline, CDR1 WSHSY and CDR2 SAAADI. V trimming: 7 bases; J trimming: 9 bases; junction bases outside the gene matches: 8. The CDR3: CASTLAGGIGEQFF. In nucleotides, the CDR3 is TGCGCCAGCACCCTAGCGGGAGGTATCGGTGAGCAGTTCTTC.

The chain has TRBV3-1 (or the pseudogene TRBV3-2) and TRBJ1-2; perhaps TRBD1 as D (5 bases). The germline CDR1 and CDR2 sequences are LGHDT and YNNKEL (reference sequence). The V end lost 4 bases, the J end lost 0 bases, and 15 bases lay between the germline ends. This CDR3 contains 16 residues. The CDR3 DNA reads as TGTGCCAGCAGCCCAGCGGGACGGGAGACTAACTATGGCTACACCTTC. Protein: CASSPAGRETNYGYTF.

In nucleotides, the CDR3 is TGTGCCAGCAGTTTAAGGGGGACAGGGAAAGCTTTCTTT. Protein sequence: CASSLRGTGKAFF. The rearrangement uses TRBV12-3 or TRBV12-4 and TRBJ1-1, with TRBD1 identical over 9 bases. J lost 9 bases, V lost 2 bases, and 4 bases had no gene match. This CDR3 has 13 residues.

CDR3 bases: TGTGCCAGCAGCCTCGGGAGACTAGAGTACGAGCAGTACTTC. Amino acid sequence: CASSLGRLEYEQYF. This sequence joins TRBV13 and TRBJ2-7; D might be TRBD2 (6 bases). V shed 5 bases and J shed 4 bases, with 15 bases lying between them. There are 14 residues in the CDR3. The germline V gene has CDR1 PRHDT and CDR2 FYEKMQ (reference sequence).

This clone was picked up one time. The V call is TRBV5-5, the J call TRBJ1-6, with a weak D call TRBD1 (5 bases). Trimming shortened V by 10 bases and J by 10 bases, and 18 bases separated the two germline ends. This CDR3 has 13 amino acids. Per germline, CDR1 SGHKS and CDR2 YYEKEE (reference sequence). The CDR3 bases are TGTGCCGGGGCTCAGGTGATTGGATCACCCCTCCACTTT. This gives the protein CAGAQVIGSPLHF.

The chain has TRBV6-1 and TRBJ1-5, with 7 bases aligning to TRBD1. The germline gives CDR1 MNHNS, CDR2 SASEGT. This CDR3 has 14 residues. Trimming removed 2 bases from V and 7 bases from J; junction bases left unmatched: 5. Here the CDR3 DNA reads TGTGCCAGCAGTGAACAGGGGGTAGACCAGCCCCAGCATTTT. Amino acids: CASSEQGVDQPQHF.

The chain employs TRBV19 and TRBJ1-5, with 9 bases fitting TRBD1. The CDR3 is made up of 16 amino acids. J was trimmed by 6 bases and V by 8 bases; bases with no gene match: 14. Germline loops: CDR1 LNHDA, CDR2 SQIVND (reference sequence). In DNA form, the CDR3 reads TGTGCCAGTCAAACGCTATCCGGGACAGGGCGTCAGCCCCAGCATTTT. Its protein is CASQTLSGTGRQPQHF.

CDR3 amino acids: CASSLEGTAERRTEAFF. DNA for the CDR3: TGTGCCAGCAGCTTAGAGGGGACAGCCGAGAGGCGGACTGAAGCTTTCTTT. The genes are TRBV11-3 and TRBJ1-1, with 7 positions matching TRBD1. Trimming cost V 0 bases and J 5 bases; bases outside gene matches: 12. The CDR3 is made up of 17 amino acids. Germline CDR1 is SGHNT and CDR2 is YENEEA.

J is TRBJ2-7 and V is TRBV5-1; weak D call: TRBD2 (5 bases). The CDR3 covers 13 residues. Trimming removed 0 bases from V and 5 bases from J, with 9 bases in between. CDR1 SGHRS and CDR2 YFSETQ come from the germline V gene. CDR3 loop: CASSLVGKNEQYF. Written as DNA, the CDR3 is TGCGCCAGCAGCTTGGTCGGGAAAAACGAGCAGTACTTC.

The chain links TRBV12-3 or TRBV12-4 to TRBJ1-6, with D unresolved. CDR3 length: 13 amino acids. Trimming removed 7 bases at V and 2 bases at J, with 6 bases between. Written as DNA, the CDR3 is TGTGCCAGCACAGGCCCCTATAATTCACCCCTCCACTTT. This encodes CASTGPYNSPLHF.

The V and J genes are TRBV18 and TRBJ2-3; weak D call: TRBD2 (6 bases). In germline, CDR1 is KGHSH, CDR2 LQKENI. The CDR3 covers 15 residues. With 1 base removed from V and 0 bases from J, the gap between germline ends came to 8 bases. CDR3 nucleotides: TGTGCCAGCTCACCACTGGGGGGAAGCACAGATACGCAGTATTTT. Translation gives CASSPLGGSTDTQYF.

The chain uses TRBV7-2 and TRBJ1-4; unclear D gene. This CDR3 region has 13 residues. V was trimmed by 2 bases and J by 14 bases, leaving 15 bases between them. From germline, CDR1 is SGHTA and CDR2 FQGNSA. The CDR3 coding sequence is TGTGCCAGCAGCTTATTTTTTCGGAGAGAGCTGTTTTTT. Amino acid sequence: CASSLFFRRELFF.

V usage is TRBV3-1 (or the pseudogene TRBV3-2) and J usage is TRBJ1-2, with no clear D. Germline CDR1 and CDR2: LGHDT and YNNKEL (reference sequence). V shed 4 bases and J shed 8 bases, with 14 bases lying between them. This CDR3 has 13 amino acids. The CDR3 is CASSPEHLRGYTF. CDR3 coding DNA: TGTGCCAGCAGCCCGGAGCATCTGCGGGGCTACACCTTC.

CDR3 nucleotides: TGTGCCAGCAGCTGGGGACAGGGGGCTTACGAGCAGTACTTC. This sequence encodes CASSWGQGAYEQYF. The chain combines TRBV5-6 with TRBJ2-7; the match to TRBD1 covers 12 bases. Germline V gene lookup returns CDR1 SGHDT and CDR2 YYEEEE. The V and J ends lost 3 bases and 4 bases, in that order; junction bases with no gene match: 2. This CDR3 has 14 residues.

The DNA of the CDR3 is TGTGCCAGCAGCAGTCACTACGAGCAGTACTTC. This encodes CASSSHYEQYF. This rearrangement joins TRBV2 to TRBJ2-7; D remains unclear. The CDR3 sequence is 11 residues long. The germline V gene has CDR1 SNHLY and CDR2 FYNNEI. V lost 6 bases, J lost 3 bases, and 6 bases lay in between.

This sequence joins TRBV9 and TRBJ2-1, with D unresolved. The CDR3 loop spans 13 amino acids. Germline V gene data show CDR1 as SGDLS and CDR2 as YYNGEE. V was shortened by 3 bases and J by 4 bases, with 8 bases between the two germline ends. The CDR3 DNA is TGTGCCAGCAGCGCTAGTAGTTACAATGAGCAGTTCTTC. Its translation is CASSASSYNEQFF.

The V call is TRBV6-6, the J call TRBJ2-5; TRBD2 aligns across 8 bases. Germline assignment: CDR1 MNHNY and CDR2 SVGAGI (reference sequence). The CDR3 has 17 residues. Trimming removed 5 bases from V and 5 bases from J; junction bases left unmatched: 16. CDR3 bases: TGTGCCAGCAGTCCCCACCCAAAGCGGGAGTTGGGGGAGACCCAGTACTTC. This translates into CASSPHPKRELGETQYF.